The present T cell receptor beta chain was sequenced within a study of cytomegalovirus exposure and HLA in healthy donors. Germline-derived CDR1 and CDR2 are SGHTA and FQGTGA. The ends were cut back, 5 bases at V and 5 bases at J, with 16 bases in the middle. This CDR3 has 14 residues. The PCR employed 60 Vbeta primers together with 13 Jbeta primers. Using immunoSEQ multiplex PCR, the repertoire was profiled, and TCRdb retains in-frame clones only, with some absent. The table has about 150,000 clones, more than 70% seen once. As to this clone: No antigen is known for it.

Study observations and caveats: Compared with the roughly 700-donor mean, an Asian-associated ancestry cluster reportedly had fewer N-insertions, according to a later analysis.

This TCR derives from a man aged 18 to 29 in good health and CMV-seropositive. This chain links TRBV7-3 with TRBJ2-7; D uncertain. The sample taken for sequencing was PBMCs. The CDR3 nucleotides are TGTGCCAGCAGCCTACCGGTGTGTAACCACGAGCAGTACTTC. Translation: CASSLPVCNHEQYF.